These 8 T cell receptor beta chains were all obtained from the same sample, sequenced in a study of blood T cell repertoires in COVID-19. The data were produced by immunoSEQ multiplex PCR, yet TCRdb's version contains in-frame clones alone and is incomplete. Here the sample spans around 300,000 clones, roughly 90% being singletons. Sequencing was done on a sample of peripheral blood. The receptors were sampled from a woman between 25 and 40 years old with active or convalescent COVID-19.

The chain recombines TRBV5-5 with TRBJ1-1, with D maybe TRBD1 (6 bases). Between the trimmed V and J ends, which lost 1 base and 8 bases, there was a span of 12 bases. The CDR3 extends over 13 amino acids. Looked up from germline, CDR1 is SGHKS and CDR2 is YYEKEE (reference sequence). This CDR3 is CASSLSPDREAFF. As DNA, the CDR3 is TGTGCCAGCAGCTTGAGTCCGGACAGAGAAGCTTTCTTT.

The V gene is TRBV5-1, the J gene TRBJ1-1, with D possibly TRBD1 on 5 matching bases. The length of the CDR3 is 14 residues. Trimming removed 5 bases at V and 8 bases at J, with 19 bases between. Germline-derived CDR1 and CDR2 are SGHRS and YFSETQ. CDR3 coding DNA: TGCGCCAGCAGTTCCGGGACTCCAATAGGGGAAGCTTTCTTT. Amino acid sequence: CASSSGTPIGEAFF.

This clone has more than one count but fewer than ten. The rearrangement joins TRBV27 to TRBJ1-2; D possibly corresponds to TRBD1 (6 bases). V gave up 2 bases and J gave up 7 bases, with 11 bases separating them. Germline values: CDR1 MNHEY, CDR2 SMNVEV (reference sequence). The CDR3 runs 13 residues. CDR3 nucleotide sequence: TGTGCCAGCAGTTTAGGGGGGGCAGTTGGCTACACCTTC. Its translation is CASSLGGAVGYTF.

J is TRBJ2-7 and V is TRBV5-1; tentatively, D is TRBD1 (5 bases). The V end was cut by 6 bases, the J end by 4 bases, with 11 bases between. There are 12 residues in the CDR3. The V gene's germline CDR1 is SGHRS and CDR2 YFSETQ. CDR3 sequence (DNA): TGCGCCAGCAAAGGGGCTTATTACGAGCAGTACTTC. Translated: CASKGAYYEQYF.

The chain recombines TRBV27 with TRBJ2-1, with a weak D call TRBD2 (7 bases). The CDR3 loop spans 17 amino acids. Germline V gene sequence: CDR1 MNHEY, CDR2 SMNVEV (reference sequence). V lost 3 bases and J lost 5, with 20 bases in between. This chain's CDR3 is CASSLWRWGGGNNEQFF. DNA for the CDR3: TGTGCCAGCAGTTTGTGGCGGTGGGGCGGGGGCAACAATGAGCAGTTCTTC.

The V call is TRBV19, the J call TRBJ1-2, with 7 bases that match TRBD1. V shed 6 bases and J 7 bases; nucleotides not matched to a gene: 5. The germline gives CDR1 LNHDA, CDR2 SQIVND (reference sequence). There are 12 residues in the CDR3. The CDR3 nucleotides are TGTGCCAGTAGGGGGACAGAACGTGGCTACACCTTC. Its translation is CASRGTERGYTF.

The rearrangement uses TRBV30 and TRBJ1-4, with D unresolved. V was shortened by 0 bases and J by 4 bases, with 9 bases between the two germline ends. In germline, CDR1 is GTSNPN, CDR2 SVGIG (reference sequence). The CDR3 has 14 residues. CDR3: CAWSVGLYNEKLFF. The DNA of the CDR3 is TGTGCCTGGAGTGTAGGACTTTATAATGAAAAACTGTTTTTT.

V usage is TRBV5-5 and J usage is TRBJ2-7; D perhaps matches TRBD1 (5 bases). The ends were cut back, 0 bases at V and 3 bases at J, with 7 bases in the middle. This CDR3 comprises 13 residues. The germline gives CDR1 SGHKS, CDR2 YYEKEE (reference sequence). CDR3 sequence: CASSLDRNYEQYF. The CDR3 bases are TGTGCCAGCAGCTTGGACAGGAACTACGAGCAGTACTTC.